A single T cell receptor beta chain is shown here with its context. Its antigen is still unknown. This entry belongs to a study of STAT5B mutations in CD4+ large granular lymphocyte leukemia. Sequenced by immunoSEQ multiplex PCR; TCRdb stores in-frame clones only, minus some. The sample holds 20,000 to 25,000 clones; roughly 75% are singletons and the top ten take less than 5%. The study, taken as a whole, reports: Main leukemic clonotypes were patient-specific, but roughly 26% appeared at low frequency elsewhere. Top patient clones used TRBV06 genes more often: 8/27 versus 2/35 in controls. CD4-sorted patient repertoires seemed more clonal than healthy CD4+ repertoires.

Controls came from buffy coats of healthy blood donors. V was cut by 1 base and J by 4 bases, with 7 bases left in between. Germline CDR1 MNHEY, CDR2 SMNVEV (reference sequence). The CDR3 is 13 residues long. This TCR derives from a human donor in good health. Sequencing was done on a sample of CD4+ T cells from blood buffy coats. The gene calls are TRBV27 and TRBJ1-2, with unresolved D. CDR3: CASSLYPSYGYTF. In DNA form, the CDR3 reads TGTGCCAGCAGTTTATATCCCAGCTATGGCTACACCTTC.